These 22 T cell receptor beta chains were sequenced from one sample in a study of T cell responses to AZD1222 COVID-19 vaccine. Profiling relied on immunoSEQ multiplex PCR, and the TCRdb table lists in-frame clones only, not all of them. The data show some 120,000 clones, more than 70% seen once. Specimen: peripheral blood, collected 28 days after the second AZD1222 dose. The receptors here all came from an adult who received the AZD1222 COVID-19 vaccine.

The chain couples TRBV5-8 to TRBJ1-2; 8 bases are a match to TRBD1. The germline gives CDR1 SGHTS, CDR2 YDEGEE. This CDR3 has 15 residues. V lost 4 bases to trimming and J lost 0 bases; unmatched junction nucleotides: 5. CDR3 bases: TGTGCCAGCAGCCTCGGGACAGGCACTAACTATGGCTACACCTTC. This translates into CASSLGTGTNYGYTF.

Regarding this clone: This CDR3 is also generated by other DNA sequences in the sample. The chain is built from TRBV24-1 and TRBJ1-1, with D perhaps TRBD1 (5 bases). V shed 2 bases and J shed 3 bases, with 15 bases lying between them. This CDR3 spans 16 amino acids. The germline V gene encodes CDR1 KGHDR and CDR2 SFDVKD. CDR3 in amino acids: CATSDSGTGGYTEAFF. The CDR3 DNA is TGTGCCACCAGTGATTCTGGCACGGGGGGATACACTGAAGCTTTCTTT.

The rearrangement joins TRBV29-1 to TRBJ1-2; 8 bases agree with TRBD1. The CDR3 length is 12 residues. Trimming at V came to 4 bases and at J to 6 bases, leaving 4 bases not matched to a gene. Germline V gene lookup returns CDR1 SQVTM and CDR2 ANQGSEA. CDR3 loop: CSVVSTGDGYTF. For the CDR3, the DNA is TGCAGCGTTGTGTCGACAGGGGATGGCTACACCTTC.

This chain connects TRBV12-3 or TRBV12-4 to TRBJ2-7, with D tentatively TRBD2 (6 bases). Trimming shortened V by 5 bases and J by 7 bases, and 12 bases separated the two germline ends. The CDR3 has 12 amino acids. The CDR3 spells CASSPGGREQYF. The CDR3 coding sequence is TGTGCCAGCAGTCCCGGGGGTCGGGAGCAGTACTTC.

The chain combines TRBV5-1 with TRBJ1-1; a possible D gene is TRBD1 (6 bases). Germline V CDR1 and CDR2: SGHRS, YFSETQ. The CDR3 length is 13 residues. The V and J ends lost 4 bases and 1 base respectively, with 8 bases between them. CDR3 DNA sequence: TGCGCCAGCAGCGAGGGACAGAACACTGAAGCTTTCTTT. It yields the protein CASSEGQNTEAFF.

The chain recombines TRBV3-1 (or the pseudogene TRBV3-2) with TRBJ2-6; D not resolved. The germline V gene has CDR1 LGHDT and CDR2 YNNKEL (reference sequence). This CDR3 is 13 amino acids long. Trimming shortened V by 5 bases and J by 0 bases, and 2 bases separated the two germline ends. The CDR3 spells CASSYSGANVLTF. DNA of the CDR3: TGTGCCAGCAGCTACTCTGGGGCCAACGTCCTGACTTTC.

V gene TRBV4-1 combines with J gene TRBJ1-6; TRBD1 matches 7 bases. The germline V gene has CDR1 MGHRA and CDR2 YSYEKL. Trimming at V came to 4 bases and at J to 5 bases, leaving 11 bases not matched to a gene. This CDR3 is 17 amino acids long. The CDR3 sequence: CASSPPGQLENNSPLHF. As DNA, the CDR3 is TGCGCCAGCAGCCCTCCGGGACAGCTAGAGAATAATTCACCCCTCCACTTT.

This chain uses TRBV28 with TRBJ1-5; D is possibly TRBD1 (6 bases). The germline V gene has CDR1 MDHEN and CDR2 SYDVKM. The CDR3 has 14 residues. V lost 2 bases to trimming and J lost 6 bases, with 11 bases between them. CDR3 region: CASSLIGGFQPQHF. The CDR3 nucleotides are TGTGCCAGCAGTTTAATCGGGGGCTTTCAGCCCCAGCATTTT.

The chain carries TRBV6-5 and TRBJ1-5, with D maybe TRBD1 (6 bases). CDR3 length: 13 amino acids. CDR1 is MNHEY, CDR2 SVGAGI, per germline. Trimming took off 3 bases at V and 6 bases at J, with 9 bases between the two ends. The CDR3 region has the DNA TGTGCCAGCAGTTATACAGGGTTTCAGCCCCAGCATTTT. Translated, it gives CASSYTGFQPQHF.

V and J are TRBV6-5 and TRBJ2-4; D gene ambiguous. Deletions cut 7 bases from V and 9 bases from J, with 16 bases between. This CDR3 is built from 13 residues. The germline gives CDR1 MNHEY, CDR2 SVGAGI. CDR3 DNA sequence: TGTGCCAGCATGGTGGGCGGCCAGGCCATTCAGTACTTC. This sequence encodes CASMVGGQAIQYF.

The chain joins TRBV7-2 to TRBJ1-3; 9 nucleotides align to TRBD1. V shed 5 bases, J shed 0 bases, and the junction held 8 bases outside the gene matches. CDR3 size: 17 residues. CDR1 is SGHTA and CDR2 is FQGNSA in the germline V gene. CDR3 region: CASSAGQGGRSGNTIYF. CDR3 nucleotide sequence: TGTGCCAGCAGCGCGGGACAGGGAGGCCGCTCTGGAAACACCATATATTTT.

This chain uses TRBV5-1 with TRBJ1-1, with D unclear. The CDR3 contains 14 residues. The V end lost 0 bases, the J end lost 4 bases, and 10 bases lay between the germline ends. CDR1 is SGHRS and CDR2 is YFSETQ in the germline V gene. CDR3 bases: TGCGCCAGCAGCTTGGGAGGGCAGGTCACTGAAGCTTTCTTT. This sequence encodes CASSLGGQVTEAFF.

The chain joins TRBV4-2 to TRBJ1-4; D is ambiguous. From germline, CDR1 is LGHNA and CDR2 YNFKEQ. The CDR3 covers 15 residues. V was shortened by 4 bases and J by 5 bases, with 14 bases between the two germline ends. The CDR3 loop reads CASSRLGVENEKLFF. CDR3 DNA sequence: TGTGCCAGCAGCCGGTTAGGTGTGGAGAATGAAAAACTGTTTTTT.

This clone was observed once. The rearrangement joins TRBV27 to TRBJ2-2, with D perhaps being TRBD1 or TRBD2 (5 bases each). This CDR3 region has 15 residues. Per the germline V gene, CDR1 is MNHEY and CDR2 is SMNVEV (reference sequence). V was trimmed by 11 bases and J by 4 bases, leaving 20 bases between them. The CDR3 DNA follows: TGTGCCGCTGGGCGTTGGGGCGCGGGCACCGGGGAGCTGTTTTTT. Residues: CAAGRWGAGTGELFF.

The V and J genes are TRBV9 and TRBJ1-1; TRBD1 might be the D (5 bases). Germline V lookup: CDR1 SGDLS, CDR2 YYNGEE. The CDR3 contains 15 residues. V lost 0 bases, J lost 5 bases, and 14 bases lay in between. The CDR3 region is CASSVAGGASTEAFF. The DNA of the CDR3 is TGTGCCAGCAGCGTAGCGGGAGGGGCTTCGACTGAAGCTTTCTTT.

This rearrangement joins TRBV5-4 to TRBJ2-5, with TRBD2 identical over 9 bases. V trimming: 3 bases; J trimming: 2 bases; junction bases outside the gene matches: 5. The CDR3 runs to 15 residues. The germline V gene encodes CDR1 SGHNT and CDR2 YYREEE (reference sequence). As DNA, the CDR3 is TGTGCCAGCAGCTACCGACTAGCGGTACAAGAGACCCAGTACTTC. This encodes CASSYRLAVQETQYF.

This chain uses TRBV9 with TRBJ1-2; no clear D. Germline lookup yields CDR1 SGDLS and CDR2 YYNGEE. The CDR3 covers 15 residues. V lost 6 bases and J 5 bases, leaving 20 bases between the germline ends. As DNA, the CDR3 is TGTGCCAGCACCCTAGGGCCCGTGCCACTTTATGGCTACACCTTC. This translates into CASTLGPVPLYGYTF.

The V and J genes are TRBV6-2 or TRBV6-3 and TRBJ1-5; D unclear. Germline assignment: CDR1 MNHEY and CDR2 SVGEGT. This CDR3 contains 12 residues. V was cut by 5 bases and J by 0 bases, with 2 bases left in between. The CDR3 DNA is TGTGCCAGCAGTCCTAGCAATCAGCCCCAGCATTTT. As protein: CASSPSNQPQHF.

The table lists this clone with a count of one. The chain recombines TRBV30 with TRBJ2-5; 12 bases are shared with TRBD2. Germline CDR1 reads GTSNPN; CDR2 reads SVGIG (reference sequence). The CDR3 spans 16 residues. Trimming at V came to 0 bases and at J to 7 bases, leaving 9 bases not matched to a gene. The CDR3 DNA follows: TGTGCCTGGAGTGTAGAACTAGCGGGGGGCCGGGGGACCCAGTACTTC. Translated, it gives CAWSVELAGGRGTQYF.

CDR3 in DNA: TGTGCCAGCAGTTACGGGACAGGTCGGGCCTATGGCTACACCTTC. It encodes CASSYGTGRAYGYTF. The chain joins TRBV6-5 to TRBJ1-2; 8 bases are shared with TRBD1. Unmatched junction bases numbered 6, after V lost 2 bases and J lost 4 bases. CDR1 MNHEY and CDR2 SVGAGI come from the germline V gene. The CDR3 is 15 residues long.

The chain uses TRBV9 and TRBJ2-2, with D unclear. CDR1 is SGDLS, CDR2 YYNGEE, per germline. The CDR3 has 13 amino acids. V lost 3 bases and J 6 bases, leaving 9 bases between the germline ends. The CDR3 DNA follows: TGTGCCAGCAGCGATCCTCCCCCCGGGGAGCTGTTTTTT. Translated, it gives CASSDPPPGELFF.

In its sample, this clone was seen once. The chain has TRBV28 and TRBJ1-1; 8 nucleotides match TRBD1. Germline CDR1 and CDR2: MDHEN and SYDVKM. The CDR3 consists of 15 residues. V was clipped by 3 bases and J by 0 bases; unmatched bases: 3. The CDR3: CASSFRGQVNTEAFF. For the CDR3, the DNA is TGTGCCAGCAGTTTCAGGGGGCAAGTGAACACTGAAGCTTTCTTT.